The next 2 T cell receptor beta chains were all read from a single sample in a study of breast tumors, draining lymph nodes, adjacent tissues (dated by TCRdb to about 2016). The library was made by multiplex PCR. Data came from an Illumina HiSeq 2000. TCRdb reworked the public reads: Q25 trimming with fastp, MiXCR clone assembly, productive beta chains retained. Every entry covers one CDR3 protein and lists the most common genes and DNA from its rows. This sample has tens of thousands of distinct CDR3 sequences in its table, and 50% to 75% of those were observed once. The top ten constitute over 15% of the sample. Material for sequencing was tumor-adjacent breast tissue. The receptors shown here come from a female donor with breast cancer. Some clones in this sample may be carry-over from other donors' samples.

CDR3 sequence (DNA): TGTGCCAGCAGCATTACAGGGGGTGGAAGGACCGGGGAGCAGTACTTC. It is translated as CASSITGGGRTGEQYF. The V gene is TRBV5-6, the J gene TRBJ2-7, with 8 positions matching TRBD1. The germline V gene has CDR1 SGHDT and CDR2 YYEEEE. After removal of 4 bases from V and 7 bases from J, the junction contained 16 bases not matched to a gene. The CDR3 is made up of 16 amino acids.

J is TRBJ1-4 and V is TRBV25-1; TRBD1 might be the D (5 bases). V shed 3 bases and J shed 0 bases, with 11 bases lying between them. The CDR3 runs to 16 residues. Germline V CDR1 and CDR2: MGHDK, SYGVNS. Written as DNA, the CDR3 is TGTGCCAGCAGTGACCAGACAGTTGCAACTAATGAAAAACTGTTTTTT. Amino acids: CASSDQTVATNEKLFF.